This T cell receptor (beta chain) was found in a study of control samples from healthy donors and cancer patients. Data came from immunoSEQ multiplex PCR; TCRdb stores just in-frame clones and leaves some out. The repertoire holds around 100,000 clones, with about 87% as singletons. Germline CDR1 is MNHEY and CDR2 is SVGAGI. CDR3 length equals 16 residues. Trimming took 4 bases from V and 1 from J, leaving 14 bases between them. This sequence was found in a woman in her sixties or seventies in good health. The J gene is TRBJ1-3, the V gene TRBV6-5, with a possible D match to TRBD1 (6 bases). The sequenced material came from blood. The CDR3 region has the DNA TGTGCCAGCAGTTCACACCACAGGGTTTCTGGAAACACCATATATTTT. It yields the protein CASSSHHRVSGNTIYF.